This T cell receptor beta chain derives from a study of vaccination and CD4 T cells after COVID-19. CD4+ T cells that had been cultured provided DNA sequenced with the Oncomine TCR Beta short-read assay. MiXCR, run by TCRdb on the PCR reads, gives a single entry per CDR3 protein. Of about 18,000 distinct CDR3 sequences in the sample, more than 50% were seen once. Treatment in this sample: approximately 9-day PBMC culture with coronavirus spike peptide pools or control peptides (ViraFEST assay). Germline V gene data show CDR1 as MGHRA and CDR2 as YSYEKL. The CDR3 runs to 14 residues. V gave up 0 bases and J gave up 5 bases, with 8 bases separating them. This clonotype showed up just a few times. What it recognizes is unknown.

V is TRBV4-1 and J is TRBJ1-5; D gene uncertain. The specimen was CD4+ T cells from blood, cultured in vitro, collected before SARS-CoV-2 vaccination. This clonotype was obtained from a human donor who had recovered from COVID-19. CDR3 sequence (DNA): TGCGCCAGCAGCCAAGATCGCCAGGATCAGCCCCAGCATTTT. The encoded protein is CASSQDRQDQPQHF.